This T cell receptor (beta chain) is from a study of Ad26.COV2.S vaccination and SARS-CoV-2 variants. Across the whole study: Ad26.COV2.S was injected intramuscularly once or twice, 56 days apart. Study-wide points: Non-spike TCR breadth did not differ much between vaccine and placebo recipients. Researchers cautioned that TCR breadth and depth analyses may have underestimated total T cell responses.

Sequencing was performed with immunoSEQ multiplex PCR; in TCRdb, only in-frame clones are kept and a portion is missing. The table has around 300,000 clones, around 89% seen once; the top ten hold around 6.4%. Remarks on this clone: Antigen specificity is unknown.

The treatment is: about 20 received Ad26.COV2.S at low or high dose, single or two shots; 5 received placebo; per-sample allocation not given. Collection of samples fell on day 63 after the first vaccine or placebo injection. The CDR3 has 13 amino acids. V was trimmed by 8 bases and J by 1 base, leaving 9 bases between them. The germline V gene has CDR1 LNHDA and CDR2 SQIVND (reference sequence). Sequencing used peripheral blood, obtained in a trial of Ad26.COV2.S vaccine versus placebo. The clonotype was recovered from a person between 18 and 59 years old who received the Ad26.COV2.S COVID-19 vaccine or a placebo. The chain has TRBV19 and TRBJ1-5; D unclear. The CDR3 DNA is TGTGCCAGTGGCGGTGGGAGCAATCAGCCCCAGCATTTT. Its protein is CASGGGSNQPQHF.